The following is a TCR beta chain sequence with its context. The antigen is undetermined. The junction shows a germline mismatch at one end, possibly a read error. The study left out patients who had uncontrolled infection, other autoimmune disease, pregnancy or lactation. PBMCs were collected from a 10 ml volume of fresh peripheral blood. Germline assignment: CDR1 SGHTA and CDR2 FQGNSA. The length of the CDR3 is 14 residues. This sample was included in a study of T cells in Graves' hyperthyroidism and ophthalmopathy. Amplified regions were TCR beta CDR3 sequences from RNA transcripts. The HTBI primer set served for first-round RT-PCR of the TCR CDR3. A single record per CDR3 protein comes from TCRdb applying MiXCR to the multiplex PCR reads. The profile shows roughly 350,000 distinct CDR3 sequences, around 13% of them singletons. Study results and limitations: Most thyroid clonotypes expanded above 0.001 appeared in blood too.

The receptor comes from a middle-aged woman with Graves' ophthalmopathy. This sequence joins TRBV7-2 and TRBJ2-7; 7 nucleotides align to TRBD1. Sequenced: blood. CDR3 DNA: TGTGCCAGCAGGTTAGGACAGGCCTCCTACGAGCAGTACTTC. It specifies CASRLGQASYEQYF.